This T cell receptor beta chain originates from a study of CXCR3-negative and CXCR3-positive naive CD8 T cells. Points from the study as a whole: Naive cells positive for CXCR3 carried more hydrophobic TRB CDR3s than CXCR3-negative ones.

CD45RO-CCR7+CD27+CD95- characterized naive CD8+ T cells. The CDR3 runs 18 residues. TRB cDNA was prepared as libraries by UMI-labeled 5' RACE. TCRdb reanalyzed the 5' RACE reads, giving one entry per CDR3 protein sequence and no DNA. The table lists 80,000 to 100,000 distinct CDR3 sequences. Regarding this clonotype: Its antigen is undetermined.

What was sequenced was naive CXCR3+ CD8+ T cells from blood. Stated subset: CD45RO-CCR7+CD27+CD95- naive CD8+ T cells expressing CXCR3 (TNR3+). The V and J genes are TRBV12-3 or TRBV12-4 and TRBJ1-2. This sequence originates from a human donor in good health. Some clones in this sample may be carry-over from other donors' samples. CDR3 sequence: CASSFGVSRAQSNYGYTF.